This TCR beta chain was sequenced in a study of neoadjuvant nivolumab and ipilimumab in lung cancer. The CDR3 consists of 16 residues. V was pared by 2 bases and J by 0 bases, with 4 bases of the junction left unmatched. The V gene's germline CDR1 is LNHNV and CDR2 YYDKDF (reference sequence). Study-level points and caveats: TCR receptors were sequenced in few samples.

This clone was observed a few times. Its antigen is unidentified. The protocol was immunoSEQ multiplex PCR, while the TCRdb copy is restricted to in-frame clones and leaves out a portion. The table records more than 25,000 clones, approximately 85% of them present only once. This chain joins TRBV15 and TRBJ1-5, with 7 bases lining up with TRBD1. This receptor was identified in an adult with non-small cell lung cancer. The sequences come from tumor tissue, collected after neoadjuvant nivolumab, alone or with ipilimumab, at or shortly before surgery. CDR3 coding DNA: TGTGCCACCAGCAGAATAGGGACAGATAGCAATCAGCCCCAGCATTTT. This sequence encodes CATSRIGTDSNQPQHF.